This record concerns one T cell receptor (beta chain) sequence. Antigen: not known. This sample is drawn from a study of T-cell memory formation after mild COVID-19. Background on the study: Among the donors, TCR clusters were largely specific to each donor. The study, taken as a whole, reports: Those CD4+ clones that contracted were mainly in CM and EM (CD8+ ones in EMRA). Among clones contracting day 15 to 85, CD4/CD8 was balanced, whereas later expanders leaned CD4+.

Libraries for TCRalpha and TCRbeta carried sample barcodes and unique molecular identifiers via 5'RACE. TCRdb analysed the 5' RACE reads with MiXCR anew, one entry per CDR3 protein. The sample lists 400,000 or so distinct CDR3 sequences; around 20% were seen once. The CDR3 has 14 residues. Per germline, CDR1 SNHLY and CDR2 FYNNEI. The trim removed 6 bases at V and 6 bases at J, leaving 5 bases unmatched. This chain links TRBV2 with TRBJ1-1, with TRBD1 matching 12 bases. This TCR was recovered from an adult woman who had mild COVID-19 (a few samples of this study predate the infection). Cell type and time point are not known. Specimen: PBMCs or a T cell subset sorted from them (not recorded which). Here the CDR3 DNA reads TGTGCCAGCAGGGGGACAGGGGGCATCTCTGAAGCTTTCTTT. This sequence encodes CASRGTGGISEAFF.